The present TCR beta chain was sequenced within a study of technical replicates of blood from a few donors. Repertoires were generated with immunoSEQ multiplex PCR, while TCRdb's copy carries only in-frame clones and drops some. Of 50,000 to 60,000 clones listed, about 95% are singletons. Germline V gene sequence: CDR1 SGHRS, CDR2 YFSETQ. This CDR3 region has 17 residues. V dropped 4 bases and J dropped 6; count of bases not matched to a gene: 13. This receptor was obtained from a human donor in good health. Some clones in this sample may be carry-over from other donors' samples. The sample comprised PBMCs. The rearrangement links TRBV5-1 to TRBJ2-2, with TRBD1 matching 9 bases. CDR3 in amino acids: CASSKKQTGGMAGELFF. For the CDR3, the DNA is TGCGCCAGCAGCAAGAAACAGACAGGGGGAATGGCCGGGGAGCTGTTTTTT.